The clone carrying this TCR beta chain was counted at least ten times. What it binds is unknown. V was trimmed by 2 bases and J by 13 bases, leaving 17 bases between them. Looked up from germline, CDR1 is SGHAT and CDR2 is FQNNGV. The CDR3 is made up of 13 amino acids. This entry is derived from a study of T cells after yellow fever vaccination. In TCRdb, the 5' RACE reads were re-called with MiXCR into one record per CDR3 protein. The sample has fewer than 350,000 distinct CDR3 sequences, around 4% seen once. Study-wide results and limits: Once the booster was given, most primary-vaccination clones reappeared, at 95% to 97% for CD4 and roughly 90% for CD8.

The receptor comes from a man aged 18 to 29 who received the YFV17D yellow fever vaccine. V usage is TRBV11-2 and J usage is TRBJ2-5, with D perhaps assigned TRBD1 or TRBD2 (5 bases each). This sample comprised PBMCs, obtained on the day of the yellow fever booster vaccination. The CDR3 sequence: CASSLRVGVRRYF. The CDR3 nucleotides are TGTGCCAGCAGCTTAAGGGTGGGGGTCCGCCGGTACTTC.